A single sample gave rise to the 23 T cell receptor beta chains below, sequenced in a study of T cell clonality in common variable immunodeficiency. The protocol was immunoSEQ multiplex PCR, while the TCRdb copy is restricted to in-frame clones and leaves out a portion. The table lists 45,000 to 70,000 clones, no singletons, with 5.4% in the top ten. Material for sequencing was peripheral blood mononuclear cells. Every receptor here comes from a person aged 18-70 years in good health.

The table lists this clone with many counts. Read coverage stops 3 residues before the CDR3 terminus; the germline J gene supplies the remainder. V gene TRBV19 combines with J gene TRBJ1-5, with D possibly being TRBD1 (5 bases). The CDR3 is made up of 15 amino acids. V was shortened by 10 bases and J by 0 bases, with 16 bases between the two germline ends. Germline V gene data show CDR1 as LNHDA and CDR2 as SQIVND (reference sequence). The sequenced part of the CDR3 DNA is TGTGCCACTACTGGGGGGACGGATAGCAATCAGCCC. Translated: CATTGGTDSNQP. The complete CDR3 reads CATTGGTDSNQPQHF.

Ten or more counts support this clone. The read comes to an end 3 residues before the CDR3 does, leaving the germline J gene to fill in the end. This chain connects TRBV20-1 to TRBJ2-1; 9 nucleotides align to TRBD2. Germline CDR1 reads DFQATT; CDR2 reads SNEGSKA (reference sequence). CDR3 size: 14 residues. With V trimmed by 6 bases and J by 9 bases, 12 bases remained unmatched. The part of the CDR3 DNA that was read is TGCAGTGCCACCCAAACTAGCGGGTTGGGTGAG. It is translated as CSATQTSGLGE. The CDR3 in its entirety is CSATQTSGLGEQFF.

This clone was recorded at least ten times. The read comes to an end 3 residues before the CDR3 does, leaving the germline J gene to fill in the end. This chain uses TRBV5-1 with TRBJ2-4; TRBD2 might be the D (6 bases). CDR1 SGHRS and CDR2 YFSETQ come from the germline V gene. The CDR3 totals 14 residues. The CDR3 sequence: CASSLSGGIETQYF. The sequenced part of the CDR3 DNA is TGCGCCAGCAGCTTGAGCGGCGGGATAGAGACT.

This clone was observed at least ten times. CDR3 in amino acids: CASSIEGAGRSQPQHF. The sequenced CDR3 bases are TGTGCCAGTAGTATTGAGGGGGCGGGTCGAAGTCAGCCC. This chain connects TRBV19 to TRBJ1-5; TRBD1 agrees at 7 bases. Read data end 3 residues before the CDR3 end; the end is taken from the germline J gene. V was pared by 3 bases and J by 6 bases, with 11 bases of the junction left unmatched. This CDR3 is built from 16 residues. Germline values: CDR1 LNHDA, CDR2 SQIVND (reference sequence).

The table lists this clone with many counts. The read gets to within 3 residues of the CDR3 end, and the germline J gene fills in the rest. This chain uses TRBV7-8 with TRBJ2-1; TRBD2 agrees at 9 bases. The CDR3 has 17 residues. Germline assignment: CDR1 SGHVS and CDR2 FQNEAQ. Trimming removed 4 bases from V and 8 bases from J; junction bases left unmatched: 15. The sequenced part of the CDR3 DNA is TGTGCCAGCAGCTGGAGCGATGCTAGCGGGATTATGTATGAG. Protein: CASSWSDASGIMYE. In full, the CDR3 is CASSWSDASGIMYEQFF.

This clone was detected many times. The CDR3 end is not reached by the read, which stops 3 residues before it; the germline J gene fills it in. The V gene is TRBV29-1, the J gene TRBJ1-3; D ambiguous. The germline CDR1 and CDR2 sequences are SQVTM and ANQGSEA. This CDR3 has 15 amino acids. V lost 0 bases, J lost 0 bases, and 9 bases lay in between. CDR3 sequence: CSVEDRVRSGNTIYF. The sequenced CDR3 bases are TGCAGCGTTGAAGACCGGGTCCGCTCTGGAAACACC. Together with reference TRBV29-1 and TRBJ1-3, the CDR3 gives the full variable domain: SAVISQKPSRDICQRGTSLTIQCQVDSQVTMMFWYRQQPGQSLTLIATANQGSEATYESGFVIDKFPISRPNLTFSTLTVSNMSPEDSSIYLCSVEDRVRSGNTIYFGEGSWLTVV.

This clone was seen a handful of times. The sequence runs out 3 residues before the end of the CDR3; the remainder is reconstructed from the germline J gene. This chain joins TRBV10-3 and TRBJ2-7; tentative D call: TRBD2 (5 bases). CDR1 ENHRY and CDR2 SYGVKD come from the germline V gene. The CDR3 extends over 16 amino acids. With 5 bases removed from V and 2 bases from J, the gap between germline ends came to 19 bases. Incomplete CDR3 DNA: TGTGCCATCAGTAATTGGGGAAGCGGCAGCACCTACGAG. This gives the protein CAISNWGSGSTYE. The full-length CDR3 reads as CAISNWGSGSTYEQYF.

Ten or more counts support this clone. The read stops 3 residues short of the end of the CDR3; the missing end is completed from the germline J gene. The gene calls are TRBV19 and TRBJ2-7, with D tentatively TRBD1 (6 bases). The ends were cut back, 3 bases at V and 3 bases at J, with 15 bases in the middle. CDR1 is LNHDA, CDR2 SQIVND, per germline (reference sequence). The CDR3 extends over 15 amino acids. CDR3 protein: CASSILGQTHYEQYF. The CDR3 DNA, read in part, is TGTGCCAGTAGTATCCTGGGACAAACTCACTACGAG.

Concerning this clone itself: The CDR3 end is not reached by the read, which stops 3 residues before it; the germline J gene fills it in. The chain recombines TRBV19 with TRBJ2-1; perhaps D is TRBD1 or TRBD2 (5 bases each). V lost 4 bases and J lost 6, with 16 bases in between. This CDR3 is built from 15 residues. Germline V gene data show CDR1 as LNHDA and CDR2 as SQIVND (reference sequence). Incomplete CDR3 DNA: TGTGCCAGTAGTAAAAGGCCAGCGAGGGGCAATGAG. The encoded protein is CASSKRPARGNE. From start to end, the CDR3 is CASSKRPARGNEQFF.

Many counts were recorded for this clone. Read coverage stops 3 residues before the CDR3 terminus; the germline J gene supplies the remainder. The genes are TRBV5-1 and TRBJ1-2; TRBD1 matches 8 bases. Germline V gene lookup returns CDR1 SGHRS and CDR2 YFSETQ. This CDR3 comprises 12 residues. Partial CDR3 DNA: TGCGCCAGCAGCGAGGACAGGGCCGGC. It is translated as CASSEDRAG. The whole CDR3 sequence reads CASSEDRAGYTF.

This clone was detected ten times or more. Read coverage stops 3 residues before the CDR3 terminus; the germline J gene supplies the remainder. This chain connects TRBV9 to TRBJ2-2, with D possibly matching TRBD1 (6 bases). Germline-derived CDR1 and CDR2 are SGDLS and YYNGEE. Trimming shortened V by 1 base and J by 5 bases, and 9 bases separated the two germline ends. The CDR3 runs to 14 residues. The DNA read from the CDR3 is TGTGCCAGCAGCGTAAGAGGGGGAACCGGGGAG. Its protein is CASSVRGGTGE. The full CDR3 reads CASSVRGGTGELFF.

This clone was recorded many times. From the germline J gene comes the end of the CDR3, since the read stops 3 residues before it. The gene calls are TRBV20-1 and TRBJ1-5; D might be TRBD1 (5 bases). CDR3 length: 19 amino acids. V shed 0 bases and J shed 0 bases, with 21 bases lying between them. Germline V gives CDR1 DFQATT, CDR2 SNEGSKA (reference sequence). The CDR3 spells CSARDSRAGGVYSNQPQHF. CDR3 DNA, as far as it was read: TGCAGTGCTAGAGATTCCCGGGCAGGAGGGGTTTATAGCAATCAGCCC.

Notes on this clone: From the germline J gene comes the end of the CDR3, since the read stops 3 residues before it. This chain joins TRBV18 and TRBJ1-2, with TRBD1 as a possible D gene (5 bases). The CDR3 length is 15 residues. Trimming shortened V by 3 bases and J by 2 bases, and 13 bases separated the two germline ends. Germline CDR1 is KGHSH and CDR2 is LQKENI. The CDR3 sequence: CASSPSAGMNYGYTF. The sequenced part of the CDR3 DNA is TGTGCCAGCTCACCGAGCGCAGGGATGAACTATGGC.

At least ten counts were recorded for this clone. The read ends 3 residues before the CDR3 terminus; that terminus is restored from the germline J gene. The chain joins TRBV4-2 to TRBJ2-2; 16 bases line up with TRBD2. Trimming cost V 2 bases and J 3 bases; bases outside gene matches: 12. The CDR3 sequence is 21 residues long. The germline V gene has CDR1 LGHNA and CDR2 YNFKEQ. The sequenced part of the CDR3 DNA is TGTGCCAGCAGCCAACGAGGCCCGGGACTAGCGGGAGGGCCGCACACCGGGGAG. As protein: CASSQRGPGLAGGPHTGE. From start to end, the CDR3 is CASSQRGPGLAGGPHTGELFF.

At least ten counts were recorded for this clone. Read sequence stops 3 residues before the CDR3 end, and the germline J gene provides the missing end. The chain combines TRBV28 with TRBJ2-1, with a tentative D call TRBD2 (6 bases). From germline, CDR1 is MDHEN and CDR2 SYDVKM. V was pared by 3 bases and J by 4 bases, with 13 bases between. The CDR3 is made up of 15 amino acids. The CDR3 spells CASSFARDSYNEQFF. CDR3 DNA, as far as it was read: TGTGCCAGCAGTTTTGCGCGGGACTCTTACAATGAG.

Ten or more counts support this clone. CDR3 amino acids: CASSYLGRGAGELFF. CDR3 bases read: TGTGCCAGCAGTTACTTGGGGAGGGGCGCCGGGGAG. This rearrangement joins TRBV6-2 or TRBV6-3 to TRBJ2-2; 7 nucleotides match TRBD2. The CDR3 goes on 3 residues after the read ends, and that part is filled in from the germline J gene. The V gene end was trimmed by 1 base and the J gene end by 6 bases; junction bases not matched to a gene: 5. The CDR3 runs to 15 residues. Per germline, CDR1 MNHEY and CDR2 SVGEGT.

This clone was counted ten times or more. Germline and junction disagree at one end, which may indicate a read error. The CDR3 end is not reached by the read, which stops 3 residues before it; the germline J gene fills it in. The chain joins TRBV4-2 to TRBJ2-1; D ambiguous. The CDR3 covers 15 residues. The germline gives CDR1 LGHNA, CDR2 YNFKEQ. CDR3 DNA, as far as it was read: TGCGCCAGCAGCCAAGATCGCTACTCCTACAATGAG. Translation: CASSQDRYSYNE. The entire CDR3 protein reads CASSQDRYSYNEQFF.

Ten or more counts support this clone. Sequencing ends 3 residues short of the CDR3 end; the germline J gene provides the rest. The chain uses TRBV4-2 and TRBJ1-1; the D gene is possibly TRBD1 (5 bases). V was pared by 2 bases and J by 5 bases, with 12 bases between. This CDR3 spans 14 amino acids. Germline assignment: CDR1 LGHNA and CDR2 YNFKEQ. CDR3: CASSQQGRDTEAFF. Partial CDR3 DNA: TGTGCCAGCAGCCAACAGGGTCGGGATACTGAA.

This clone was seen repeatedly, ten times or more. From the germline J gene comes the end of the CDR3, since the read stops 3 residues before it. This chain connects TRBV5-1 to TRBJ2-1, with 7 bases aligning to TRBD2. This CDR3 comprises 17 residues. Trimming took 4 bases from V and 3 from J; bases not matched to a gene: 13. Germline CDR1 and CDR2: SGHRS and YFSETQ. The part of the CDR3 DNA that was read is TGCGCCAGCAGCCCTCAGACTAGCCGGTTCAACTACAATGAG. Translated: CASSPQTSRFNYNE. The whole CDR3 is CASSPQTSRFNYNEQFF. Based on the CDR3 plus reference TRBV5-1 and TRBJ2-1, the full variable domain is KAGVTQTPRYLIKTRGQQVTLSCSPISGHRSVSWYQQTPGQGLQFLFEYFSETQRNKGNFPGRFSGRQFSNSRSEMNVSTLELGDSALYLCASSPQTSRFNYNEQFFGPGTRLTVL.

This clone was found many times. Sequencing ends 3 residues short of the CDR3 end; the germline J gene provides the rest. This rearrangement joins TRBV5-1 to TRBJ2-3, with 9 positions matching TRBD2. The CDR3 is 16 residues long. Germline V gives CDR1 SGHRS, CDR2 YFSETQ. V lost 0 bases to trimming and J lost 4 bases; unmatched junction nucleotides: 6. CDR3 region: CASSLEGGRVADTQYF. CDR3 DNA (partial): TGCGCCAGCAGCTTGGAGGGCGGGAGGGTCGCAGATACG.

Ten or more counts support this clone. The CDR3 goes on 3 residues after the read ends, and that part is filled in from the germline J gene. The rearrangement joins TRBV20-1 to TRBJ1-1, with D maybe TRBD1 (5 bases). Per the germline V gene, CDR1 is DFQATT and CDR2 is SNEGSKA (reference sequence). V dropped 0 bases and J dropped 3 bases, with 14 bases sitting between them. The CDR3 spans 15 residues. The part of the CDR3 DNA that was read is TGCAGTGCTAGAGATCGCCAGGGCCCCCACACTGAA. It is translated as CSARDRQGPHTE. In full, the CDR3 is CSARDRQGPHTEAFF.

This clone was counted ten times or more. The read stops 3 residues short of the end of the CDR3; the missing end is completed from the germline J gene. J is TRBJ2-1 and V is TRBV2, with 10 bases aligning to TRBD1. CDR3 length equals 14 residues. Germline-derived CDR1 and CDR2 are SNHLY and FYNNEI. The trim removed 6 bases at V and 3 bases at J, leaving 2 bases unmatched. The DNA read from the CDR3 is TGTGCCAGCAGACGGACAGGGGGCTACAATGAG. Its translation is CASRRTGGYNE. The whole CDR3 protein is CASRRTGGYNEQFF.

For this clone: The DNA ends 3 residues before the CDR3 does, and the rest of the CDR3 is filled in from the germline J gene. The chain links TRBV6-2 or TRBV6-3 to TRBJ2-2; 7 nucleotides match TRBD1. V shed 1 base and J 1 base; nucleotides not matched to a gene: 0. The CDR3 runs 15 residues. CDR1 is MNHEY and CDR2 is SVGEGT in the germline V gene. CDR3 in amino acids: CASSYYRGNTGELFF. The sequenced part of the CDR3 DNA is TGTGCCAGCAGTTACTACAGGGGGAACACCGGGGAG.